A single sample gave rise to the 21 T cell receptor beta chains below, sequenced in a study of liver allograft versus peripheral blood T cells. Study context: Recipients' peripheral blood supplied the T cell receptor repertoires against which those in transplanted livers were compared.

TCRdb itself ran the reads through MiXCR, one entry per CDR3 protein. The profile shows 1,500 to 2,000 distinct CDR3 sequences, 14% to 15% of them singletons. The receptors derive from a human patient who had a liver transplant. Part of the T cells may come from the graft donor.

V usage is TRBV2 and J usage is TRBJ1-5, with D possibly TRBD1 on 5 matching bases. CDR1 is SNHLY and CDR2 is FYNNEI in the germline V gene. The CDR3 totals 14 residues. V dropped 6 bases and J dropped 9 bases, with 18 bases sitting between them. CDR3 nucleotides: TGTGCCAGCAGGAGGATTGCGGCGGGGCTGCCCCAGCATTTT. It codes for CASRRIAAGLPQHF. The full variable domain, with the rest looked up from reference TRBV2 and TRBJ1-5, is EPEVTQTPSHQVTQMGQEVILRCVPISNHLYFYWYRQILGQKVEFLVSFYNNEISEKSEIFDDQFSVERPDGSNFTLKIRSTKLEDSAMYFCASRRIAAGLPQHFGDGTRLSIL.

This clonotype qualifies as medium-sized. The chain uses TRBV3-1 and TRBJ1-2, with D unresolved. The CDR3 loop spans 12 amino acids. Trimming pared 2 bases from V and 8 bases from J, leaving 9 bases between. Per germline, CDR1 LGHDT and CDR2 YNNKEL (reference sequence). The chain's CDR3 is CASSQTSGGYTF. In DNA, the CDR3 is TGTGCCAGCAGCCAAACTTCCGGGGGCTACACCTTC.

Within the sample, this clonotype is medium-sized. J is TRBJ1-1 and V is TRBV6-5, with 9 bases fitting TRBD1. The J segment lost 4 bases and the V segment lost 5 bases, leaving 8 bases of the junction unmatched. Germline values: CDR1 MNHEY, CDR2 SVGAGI. This CDR3 contains 15 residues. CDR3 DNA: TGTGCCAGCAGTCCGACAGGGGGGCACGGCACTGAAGCTTTCTTT. Protein: CASSPTGGHGTEAFF.

This clonotype is medium-sized (0.01 to 0.1%) within its sample. The V and J genes are TRBV7-2 and TRBJ1-6; maybe TRBD1 (5 bases). Germline CDR1 is SGHTA and CDR2 is FQGNSA. The CDR3 sequence is 17 residues long. The V end lost 5 bases, the J end lost 3 bases, and 17 bases lay between the germline ends. The CDR3 DNA reads as TGTGCCAGCAGCCCCCGTCCCGTGGGGGGCTATAATTCACCCCTCCACTTT. Translating gives CASSPRPVGGYNSPLHF. Filled out from reference TRBV7-2 and TRBJ1-6, the complete variable domain reads GAGVSQSPSNKVTEKGKDVELRCDPISGHTALYWYRQSLGQGLEFLIYFQGNSAPDKSGLPSDRFSAERTGGSVSTLTIQRTQQEDSAVYLCASSPRPVGGYNSPLHFGNGTRLTVT.

This clonotype was detected a few times. V gene TRBV2 combines with J gene TRBJ2-7; TRBD2 matches at 14 bases. The V segment lost 5 bases and the J segment 4 bases; nucleotides outside the gene matches: 7. CDR3 length: 16 residues. Germline values: CDR1 SNHLY, CDR2 FYNNEI. The CDR3 loop is CASSLTSGRGTYEQYF. CDR3 nucleotides: TGTGCCAGCAGTCTGACTAGCGGGAGGGGGACTTACGAGCAGTACTTC.

The chain combines TRBV18 with TRBJ1-2; 7 bases align to TRBD1. The CDR3 contains 15 residues. Germline V CDR1 and CDR2: KGHSH, LQKENI. The ends lost 3 bases at V and 0 bases at J; junction bases unmatched: 4. CDR3 region: CASSPQGTANYGYTF. Written as DNA, the CDR3 is TGTGCCAGCTCACCGCAAGGGACAGCTAACTATGGCTACACCTTC.

With regard to this clonotype: A single base separates this from a much larger clone, so it may be a read error. The rearrangement joins TRBV20-1 to TRBJ2-1; 8 nucleotides match TRBD2. V was pared by 0 bases and J by 4 bases, with 2 bases of the junction left unmatched. Germline V CDR1 and CDR2: DFQATT, SNEGSKA (reference sequence). The CDR3 has 14 residues. CDR3 sequence reads: CSARETSAYNEQFF. The CDR3 bases are TGCAGTGCTAGAGAGACTAGCGCTTACAATGAGCAGTTCTTC.

This clonotype is labeled medium-sized. The chain carries TRBV5-4 and TRBJ1-1, with D perhaps TRBD1 (5 bases). Germline CDR1 SGHNT, CDR2 YYREEE (reference sequence). The CDR3 loop spans 15 amino acids. V shed 5 bases and J shed 2 bases, with 16 bases lying between them. The CDR3 bases are TGTGCCAGCAGTCGAGGATGGGGGAGTAACACTGAAGCTTTCTTT. It specifies CASSRGWGSNTEAFF.

This clonotype counts as medium-sized (0.01 to 0.1%). The chain is built from TRBV10-3 and TRBJ2-1; possibly TRBD2 for D (6 bases). This CDR3 contains 14 residues. Germline values: CDR1 ENHRY, CDR2 SYGVKD. Trimming cost V 4 bases and J 2 bases, with 9 bases left between them. In DNA form, the CDR3 reads TGTGCCATCAGTGCGGGGGTCGCCTACAATGAGCAGTTCTTC. It specifies CAISAGVAYNEQFF.

This clonotype is labeled as medium-sized. V usage is TRBV24-1 and J usage is TRBJ2-1, with 8 bases lining up with TRBD2. The CDR3 is 15 amino acids. The J segment lost 4 bases and the V segment lost 12 bases, leaving 13 bases of the junction unmatched. Per the germline V gene, CDR1 is KGHDR and CDR2 is SFDVKD. CDR3: CAPNRASGCYNEQFF. The CDR3 bases are TGTGCCCCTAACAGGGCTAGCGGGTGTTACAATGAGCAGTTCTTC.

Judged by abundance, this clonotype is medium-sized. The genes are TRBV28 and TRBJ2-7; either TRBD1 or TRBD2 may fit D (7 bases each). The ends were cut back, 7 bases at V and 6 bases at J, with 19 bases in the middle. CDR1 and CDR2 from the germline V gene are MDHEN and SYDVKM. The CDR3 consists of 14 residues. CDR3 in amino acids: CASTDRDREGEQYF. CDR3 sequence (DNA): TGTGCCAGCACGGACCGTGACAGGGAGGGCGAGCAGTACTTC.

Comments on this clonotype: One base separates it from a far larger clone, so it is likely a read error. This sequence joins TRBV5-5 and TRBJ1-2; TRBD1 agrees at 7 bases. The CDR3 length is 16 residues. Germline CDR1 SGHKS, CDR2 YYEKEE (reference sequence). CDR3 protein: CVSSSGQFYANYGYTF. CDR3 coding DNA: TGTGTCAGCAGCTCGGGACAGTTCTACGCTAACTATGGCTACACCTTC.

By sample fraction, this clonotype is medium-sized (0.01 to 0.1%). CDR3 amino acids: CATSRILAGGTEAFF. In DNA, the CDR3 is TGTGCCACCAGCAGGATTCTAGCAGGGGGCACTGAAGCTTTCTTT. This chain joins TRBV15 and TRBJ1-1; 7 nucleotides align to TRBD1. V lost 3 bases to trimming and J lost 4 bases; unmatched junction nucleotides: 8. Germline V gene data show CDR1 as LNHNV and CDR2 as YYDKDF (reference sequence). The CDR3 loop spans 15 amino acids.

With respect to this clonotype: A single base separates this from a much larger clone, so it may be a read error. V is TRBV7-9 and J is TRBJ2-7, with TRBD2 matching 7 bases. Germline CDR1 SEHNR, CDR2 FQNEAQ (reference sequence). The CDR3 spans 14 residues. J lost 5 bases, V lost 7 bases, and 11 bases had no gene match. The CDR3 coding sequence is TGTGCCAGCACCTGGATGAGCGGGGCCGACGAGCAGTACTTC. Residues: CASTWMSGADEQYF.

This clonotype qualifies as medium-sized (0.01 to 0.1%). The chain carries TRBV27 and TRBJ2-7; D may be TRBD1 (6 bases). V was clipped by 6 bases and J by 8 bases, with 17 bases between them. This CDR3 comprises 13 residues. The germline CDR1 and CDR2 sequences are MNHEY and SMNVEV (reference sequence). The DNA of the CDR3 is TGTGCCAGCAGGCCCGGACAGTTCGGTAAGCAGTACTTC. Encoded protein: CASRPGQFGKQYF.

In this sample, this clonotype is medium-sized. CDR3 nucleotides: TGTGCCAGCAGCTACGTGCGGGAGGGAGTAGCGGGCTACTCCTACGAGCAGTACTTC. Encoded protein: CASSYVREGVAGYSYEQYF. The chain combines TRBV5-4 with TRBJ2-7; 9 nucleotides align to TRBD2. This CDR3 is built from 19 residues. Germline V CDR1 and CDR2: SGHNT, YYREEE (reference sequence). V was clipped by 3 bases and J by 0 bases; unmatched bases: 16. Complete variable domain (other parts from reference TRBV5-4 and TRBJ2-7): ETGVTQSPTHLIKTRGQQVTLRCSSQSGHNTVSWYQQALGQGPQFIFQYYREEENGRGNFPPRFSGLQFPNYSSELNVNALELDDSALYLCASSYVREGVAGYSYEQYFGPGTRLTVT.

This clonotype is categorized as medium-sized. The J gene is TRBJ2-7, the V gene TRBV28, with D tentatively TRBD1 (5 bases). The CDR3 covers 12 residues. CDR1 and CDR2 from the germline V gene are MDHEN and SYDVKM. The V end lost 6 bases, the J end lost 2 bases, and 8 bases lay between the germline ends. The CDR3 nucleotides read TGTGCCAGCAGAAGACAGACCTACGAGCAGTACTTC. Protein sequence: CASRRQTYEQYF.

By its share, this clonotype is medium-sized. V is TRBV6-1 and J is TRBJ1-6, with D uncertain. This CDR3 is 12 amino acids long. Per the germline V gene, CDR1 is MNHNS and CDR2 is SASEGT. V lost 8 bases and J 11 bases, leaving 13 bases between the germline ends. As DNA, the CDR3 is TGTGCCAGCCTTGCCCTAAGCGCACCCCTCCACTTT. This codes for CASLALSAPLHF.

Judged by abundance, this clonotype is medium-sized. Here the CDR3 reads CASSIDGGNQPQHF. CDR3 DNA: TGTGCCAGTAGTATAGATGGGGGTAATCAGCCCCAGCATTTT. This chain links TRBV19 with TRBJ1-5, with a tentative D call TRBD1 (5 bases). The CDR3 is made up of 14 amino acids. CDR1 and CDR2 from the germline V gene are LNHDA and SQIVND (reference sequence). V lost 0 bases, J lost 4 bases, and 7 bases lay in between. Looking up the rest from reference TRBV19 and TRBJ1-5 gives the full variable domain: DGGITQSPKYLFRKEGQNVTLSCEQNLNHDAMYWYRQDPGQGLRLIYYSQIVNDFQKGDIAEGYSVSREKKESFPLTVTSAQKNPTAFYLCASSIDGGNQPQHFGDGTRLSIL.

With respect to this clonotype: This likely came from a read error, as a far larger clone is one base away. The chain has TRBV6-1 and TRBJ1-4; no clear D. The CDR3 runs to 14 residues. Germline CDR1 MNHNS, CDR2 SASEGT. In nucleotides, the CDR3 is TGTGCCGGCAGTTACCTGGCAGTTGATGAAAAACTGTTTTTT. This gives the protein CAGSYLAVDEKLFF.

Relative to its sample, this clonotype is medium-sized. The chain combines TRBV18 with TRBJ2-7; D perhaps matches TRBD1 (5 bases). The CDR3 loop spans 18 amino acids. V lost 2 bases and J 1 base, leaving 21 bases between the germline ends. The germline V gene encodes CDR1 KGHSH and CDR2 LQKENI. This chain's CDR3 is CASSPMGQGLDLSYEQYF. In nucleotides, the CDR3 is TGTGCCAGCTCACCAATGGGGCAGGGCCTCGACCTTTCCTACGAGCAGTACTTC.